Below, 2 T cell receptor beta chains from the same sample are listed, as sequenced in a study of technical replicates of blood from a few donors. Sequenced by immunoSEQ multiplex PCR; TCRdb stores in-frame clones only, minus some. The table records more than 65,000 clones, 96% of them present only once. The sample comprised T cells isolated from PBMCs. These receptors were obtained from a human donor in good health.

The chain links TRBV6-1 to TRBJ1-5; tentatively, D is TRBD1 (5 bases). With 6 bases removed from V and 6 bases from J, the gap between germline ends came to 12 bases. This CDR3 contains 13 residues. In germline, CDR1 is MNHNS, CDR2 SASEGT. The CDR3 is CASSSRDGQPQHF. Written as DNA, the CDR3 is TGTGCCAGCAGCAGCAGGGATGGTCAGCCCCAGCATTTT.

About this clone: The same CDR3 arises from other DNA sequences in this sample as well. The gene calls are TRBV7-2 and TRBJ2-1, with a tentative D call TRBD1 (5 bases). The CDR3 length is 15 residues. V lost 0 bases and J 1 base, leaving 7 bases between the germline ends. Germline loops: CDR1 SGHTA, CDR2 FQGNSA. The CDR3 coding sequence is TGTGCCAGCAGCTTAGCGCAGGGTTCCTACAATGAGCAGTTCTTC. Protein sequence: CASSLAQGSYNEQFF.